These 21 T cell receptor beta chains were sequenced from one sample in a study of T cell changes during pregnancy in multiple sclerosis. Assay used: immunoSEQ multiplex PCR; TCRdb lists only in-frame clones, some missing. The sample records some 76,000 clones, about 90% being singletons. Specimen: CD4+ T cells from peripheral blood mononuclear cells, collected after pregnancy. The receptors come from a female donor with multiple sclerosis, enrolled in a pregnancy study.

J is TRBJ1-3 and V is TRBV13; 9 bases align to TRBD1. V lost 5 bases and J lost 5; bases outside the gene matches: 10. Germline CDR1 reads PRHDT; CDR2 reads FYEKMQ (reference sequence). This CDR3 is built from 16 residues. For the CDR3, the DNA is TGTGCCAGCAGCCCCACACCGGGACAGGGTAGAAACACCATATATTTT. Translating it yields CASSPTPGQGRNTIYF.

The chain combines TRBV20-1 with TRBJ1-2; D is uncertain. V lost 5 bases to trimming and J lost 12 bases, with 16 bases between them. The germline gives CDR1 DFQATT, CDR2 SNEGSKA (reference sequence). This CDR3 is built from 11 residues. Here the CDR3 DNA reads TGCAGTGCTGCCCAAACGGGCGGGAACACCTTC. It specifies CSAAQTGGNTF.

This clone came up once. The chain employs TRBV5-1 and TRBJ2-5; 9 bases are shared with TRBD1. Trimming took 4 bases from V and 7 from J; bases not matched to a gene: 8. The CDR3 sequence is 14 residues long. The germline V gene has CDR1 SGHRS and CDR2 YFSETQ. As DNA, the CDR3 is TGCGCCAGCAGCCTACCGGGACAGGGAAGGACCCAGTACTTC. This translates into CASSLPGQGRTQYF.

The gene calls are TRBV9 and TRBJ2-4; tentative D call: TRBD2 (7 bases). The length of the CDR3 is 17 residues. Germline values: CDR1 SGDLS, CDR2 YYNGEE. The V gene lost 0 bases and the J gene lost 3 bases, with 16 bases spanning the gap. In DNA form, the CDR3 reads TGTGCCAGCAGCGTAGATCCGGGGGGCCTGGTCAAAAACATTCAGTACTTC. Its protein is CASSVDPGGLVKNIQYF.

This clone was counted once. The rearrangement links TRBV15 to TRBJ2-3; D is possibly TRBD2 (7 bases). The V gene's germline CDR1 is LNHNV and CDR2 YYDKDF (reference sequence). V dropped 3 bases and J dropped 6 bases, with 13 bases sitting between them. CDR3 length equals 14 residues. CDR3 nucleotide sequence: TGTGCCACCAGCAGGGACGGGGGGCTCGATACGCAGTATTTT. Translating gives CATSRDGGLDTQYF.

This clone was seen a single time. This chain connects TRBV27 to TRBJ2-1, with 9 bases that match TRBD2. The CDR3 runs 16 residues. CDR1 MNHEY and CDR2 SMNVEV come from the germline V gene (reference sequence). Trimming at V came to 5 bases and at J to 2 bases, leaving 7 bases not matched to a gene. The CDR3 loop reads CASSPVAGVAYNEQFF. The CDR3 coding sequence is TGTGCCAGCAGTCCGGTAGCGGGAGTCGCCTACAATGAGCAGTTCTTC.

This clone appeared once. The gene calls are TRBV5-1 and TRBJ2-1, with a possible D match to TRBD2 (6 bases). The V end was cut by 0 bases, the J end by 8 bases, with 15 bases between. Per the germline V gene, CDR1 is SGHRS and CDR2 is YFSETQ. The CDR3 has 15 residues. The CDR3 region is CASSLGVGGTDEQFF. The DNA for the CDR3 is TGCGCCAGCAGCTTGGGGGTTGGCGGGACGGATGAGCAGTTCTTC.

The V gene is TRBV5-5, the J gene TRBJ1-1; D is perhaps TRBD1 (6 bases). The V and J ends lost 1 base and 1 base respectively, with 8 bases between them. In germline, CDR1 is SGHKS, CDR2 YYEKEE (reference sequence). The CDR3 spans 14 residues. DNA for the CDR3: TGTGCCAGCAGCTTGACAGGGAAGAACACTGAAGCTTTCTTT. Protein: CASSLTGKNTEAFF.

V is TRBV19 and J is TRBJ2-1, with TRBD1 identical over 9 bases. Germline loops: CDR1 LNHDA, CDR2 SQIVND (reference sequence). V shed 5 bases and J 6 bases; nucleotides not matched to a gene: 8. The CDR3 covers 15 residues. CDR3 sequence reads: CASSFTGGEFNEQFF. Written as DNA, the CDR3 is TGTGCCAGTAGTTTCACAGGGGGCGAATTCAATGAGCAGTTCTTC.

The chain has TRBV28 and TRBJ1-4; weak D call: TRBD1 (6 bases). The CDR3 totals 15 residues. The V gene lost 3 bases and the J gene lost 3 bases, with 11 bases spanning the gap. Germline CDR1 and CDR2: MDHEN and SYDVKM. The CDR3: CASSLGAVANEKLFF. CDR3 DNA sequence: TGTGCCAGCAGTTTGGGGGCTGTGGCTAATGAAAAACTGTTTTTT.

The V gene is TRBV14, the J gene TRBJ1-1; 7 bases are a match to TRBD1. Trimming at V came to 4 bases and at J to 11 bases, leaving 13 bases not matched to a gene. CDR1 and CDR2 (germline): SGHDN, FVKESK. CDR3 size: 14 residues. The CDR3 coding sequence is TGTGCCAGCAGCCCCGCGACAGGGCCCTCTGGGGCTTTCTTT. Protein: CASSPATGPSGAFF.

The chain recombines TRBV19 with TRBJ1-1, with a possible D match to TRBD1 (6 bases). The CDR3 runs to 15 residues. Germline V gene lookup returns CDR1 LNHDA and CDR2 SQIVND (reference sequence). V dropped 7 bases and J dropped 6 bases, with 21 bases sitting between them. CDR3 loop: CASTTEGRQVPEAFF. The CDR3 DNA is TGTGCCAGTACCACCGAGGGGCGACAGGTTCCTGAAGCTTTCTTT. Supplemented by reference TRBV19 and TRBJ1-1, the full variable domain reads DGGITQSPKYLFRKEGQNVTLSCEQNLNHDAMYWYRQDPGQGLRLIYYSQIVNDFQKGDIAEGYSVSREKKESFPLTVTSAQKNPTAFYLCASTTEGRQVPEAFFGQGTRLTVV.

V usage is TRBV19 and J usage is TRBJ2-2; no definite D call. Trimming took 5 bases from V and 0 from J, leaving 10 bases between them. The CDR3 length is 15 residues. Germline loops: CDR1 LNHDA, CDR2 SQIVND (reference sequence). CDR3 coding DNA: TGTGCCAGTAGTTCCGACACCTCGAACACCGGGGAGCTGTTTTTT. Translated: CASSSDTSNTGELFF. The complete variable domain, with remaining parts taken from reference TRBV19 and TRBJ2-2, reads DGGITQSPKYLFRKEGQNVTLSCEQNLNHDAMYWYRQDPGQGLRLIYYSQIVNDFQKGDIAEGYSVSREKKESFPLTVTSAQKNPTAFYLCASSSDTSNTGELFFGEGSRLTVL.

This chain connects TRBV28 to TRBJ1-4; D might be TRBD1 (6 bases). CDR3 length equals 14 residues. In germline, CDR1 is MDHEN, CDR2 SYDVKM. The V end lost 4 bases, the J end lost 5 bases, and 11 bases lay between the germline ends. CDR3 bases: TGTGCCAGCAGTTCAGCAGGGGCAAATGAAAAACTGTTTTTT. Residues: CASSSAGANEKLFF.

V gene TRBV11-2 combines with J gene TRBJ2-1; 7 positions match TRBD1. V lost 1 base and J lost 4; bases outside the gene matches: 7. The CDR3 contains 16 residues. Germline V gene sequence: CDR1 SGHAT, CDR2 FQNNGV. CDR3 region: CASSLVDRRLYNEQFF. The DNA of the CDR3 is TGTGCCAGCAGCTTAGTGGACAGGAGACTTTACAATGAGCAGTTCTTC.

The chain links TRBV5-4 to TRBJ2-1; 10 bases are a match to TRBD2. CDR3 size: 15 residues. CDR1 SGHNT and CDR2 YYREEE come from the germline V gene (reference sequence). The V and J ends lost 4 bases and 4 bases, in that order; junction bases with no gene match: 5. The CDR3 sequence: CASSPGLANYNEQFF. The CDR3 region has the DNA TGTGCCAGCAGCCCGGGACTAGCGAATTACAATGAGCAGTTCTTC.

This clone was counted a few times. CDR3 sequence: CASLDFSNQPQHF. The CDR3 coding sequence is TGTGCCAGCCTTGACTTTAGCAATCAGCCCCAGCATTTT. This rearrangement joins TRBV28 to TRBJ1-5; the D is unclear. Germline CDR1 reads MDHEN; CDR2 reads SYDVKM. This CDR3 contains 13 residues. V lost 8 bases and J 0 bases, leaving 8 bases between the germline ends.

This chain links TRBV30 with TRBJ2-7, with 11 bases lining up with TRBD1. The CDR3 extends over 13 amino acids. The germline CDR1 and CDR2 sequences are GTSNPN and SVGIG (reference sequence). The V and J ends lost 8 bases and 6 bases, in that order; junction bases with no gene match: 9. The DNA for the CDR3 is TGTGCCGGCCAGGACAGGGGGCGCGTCGAGCAGTACTTC. Translated, it gives CAGQDRGRVEQYF.

The rearrangement joins TRBV7-8 to TRBJ2-3, with D possibly matching TRBD2 (6 bases). In germline, CDR1 is SGHVS, CDR2 FQNEAQ. Trimming took 5 bases from V and 0 from J, leaving 15 bases between them. This CDR3 region has 16 residues. The CDR3 sequence: CASSPLAVPSTDTQYF. CDR3 nucleotide sequence: TGTGCCAGCAGCCCCTTAGCGGTCCCTAGCACAGATACGCAGTATTTT.

The V call is TRBV27, the J call TRBJ1-1; no clear D. This CDR3 is built from 14 residues. Germline V gene sequence: CDR1 MNHEY, CDR2 SMNVEV (reference sequence). Trimming shortened V by 6 bases and J by 2 bases, and 13 bases separated the two germline ends. The CDR3 region has the DNA TGTGCCAGCAGCTATACTGGACTCAACACTGAAGCTTTCTTT. The encoded protein is CASSYTGLNTEAFF.

The rearrangement uses TRBV11-3 and TRBJ2-1; D is possibly TRBD2 (6 bases). The CDR3 totals 15 residues. The ends were cut back, 5 bases at V and 4 bases at J, with 15 bases in the middle. The germline V gene has CDR1 SGHNT and CDR2 YENEEA. The chain's CDR3 is CASSPRDSRYNEQFF. CDR3 nucleotide sequence: TGTGCCAGCAGCCCACGGGACTCCCGATACAATGAGCAGTTCTTC.